This T cell receptor beta chain is drawn from a study of monozygotic twins with inflammatory bowel disease. Worth noting for this clonotype: Its matching antigen is unknown.

Each UMI, carrying a 6-nucleotide sample barcode, came from template switching. Reanalyzing the 5' RACE reads, TCRdb keeps one entry per CDR3 protein, without DNA. The specimen's table records around 190,000 distinct CDR3 sequences. This CDR3 is built from 14 residues. Germline values: CDR1 DFQATT, CDR2 SNEGSKA (reference sequence). Study results and caveats: Patients received differing immunosuppressive treatments, which may have added variability to their repertoires.

Sequences were obtained from blood. This sequence was found in a human donor with ulcerative colitis or Crohn's disease, or a healthy co-twin of an affected twin (not recorded which). The chain carries TRBV20-1 and TRBJ2-3; TCRdb reports TRBD1, a call that lacks DNA to check it against. The CDR3 reads CSAYYQGQGDTQYF.